This T cell receptor beta chain was identified during a study of OX40 agonist ivuxolimab in advanced cancers. Study in general: Ivuxolimab, an antibody acting as an agonist of OX40 (CD134), was used to treat patients.

As to this clone: Antigen specificity is unknown.

V lost 6 bases and J 8 bases, leaving 10 bases between the germline ends. This CDR3 has 12 residues. The germline CDR1 and CDR2 sequences are SNHLY and FYNNEI. Assay: immunoSEQ multiplex PCR; the TCRdb copy retains only in-frame clones and omits some. The sample lists roughly 60,000 clones, roughly 86% occurring once. General study points: With doses of 0.1 to 3.0 mg/kg, CD4+ and CD8+ blood T cells had undergone clonal expansion by week 6.

Specimen: CD4+ or CD8+ T cells sorted from blood, collected in a trial of the OX40 agonist ivuxolimab. This clonotype originated in an adult with an advanced solid tumor such as melanoma, head and neck, liver or kidney cancer. The V and J genes are TRBV2 and TRBJ2-2; no firm D call. CDR3 sequence reads: CASRKEWGELFF. CDR3 nucleotides: TGTGCCAGCAGGAAAGAATGGGGGGAGCTGTTTTTT.